This T cell receptor (beta chain) comes out of a study of blood T cell repertoires in COVID-19. Only in-frame clones appear in the TCRdb table, and some are missing; sequencing was by immunoSEQ multiplex PCR. The repertoire holds 200,000 to 250,000 clones, with approximately 80% as singletons. The source of this sequence is a woman in her thirties or forties who had recovered from COVID-19. The specimen sequenced was peripheral blood.

The CDR3 reads CASSEARGSYNEQFF. DNA of the CDR3: TGTGCCAGCAGCGAAGCCAGGGGCTCCTACAATGAGCAGTTCTTC. The chain carries TRBV3-1 (or the pseudogene TRBV3-2) and TRBJ2-1, with D tentatively TRBD1 (6 bases). V lost 5 bases and J lost 0, with 11 bases in between. The CDR3 is made up of 15 amino acids. Germline values: CDR1 LGHDT, CDR2 YNNKEL (reference sequence).